This T cell receptor beta chain appears in the sequencing data of a study of shared clonotypes between healthy human individuals (TCRdb year 2020). Regarding the research as a whole: The cohort included a few men and a couple of women between 18 and 49 years of age. Blood TCR repertoires of about 5 healthy adults were deeply sequenced to estimate repertoire size and the extent of clonotype sharing between individuals. To increase sequencing depth and limit assay-specific biases, different laboratories used diverse techniques to prepare libraries and sequence TCR repertoires. Leukapheresis yielded between about 0.94 and 8.9 billion PBMCs per donor.

The study at large found these results: Because the study included a small number of donors, the genetic and exposure-history diversity represented was limited. Based on pairwise subsampling, the degree of clonotype sharing among donors was expected to be affected by sequencing depth. Only blood was sampled, and tissue TCR repertoires likely differ from those in blood.

A word on this clone: There is no known antigen for this receptor. No qualities accompany the bases; no much larger clone lies one base away.

Healthy HIV-negative adults with no recently reported acute infections or vaccinations were included as donors. Only Caucasian adults living in Nashville, Tennessee, USA were represented among the donors. In the unsorted samples, 70 million to 95 million PBMCs were counted, and genomic DNA was extracted using the QIAamp DNA Blood Mini kit. After blood collection by leukapheresis, PBMCs were isolated using Ficoll-Histopaque density gradient centrifugation and then cryopreserved in the vapor phase of liquid nitrogen. TCR CDR3 regions were amplified from genomic DNA by multiplex PCR using the deep immunoSEQ assay. Extracted genomic DNA from each cell subset was distributed evenly across all wells of several immunoSEQ 96-well plates, and each plate was treated as a replicate. For unsorted PBMC, each replicate PCR was loaded with 250 to 300 ng genomic DNA, equivalent to some 27,000 T cell genomes. Unsorted PBMC genomic DNA was sequenced across ten immunoSEQ deep assay plates. The purified libraries were quantified using a Qubit 3.0 fluorometer, sized with a Bioanalyzer 2100, and then quantified again using the KAPA Library Quantification kit. Every immunoSEQ 96-well plate was sequenced on a dedicated single-read 150-cycle Illumina NextSeq 550 flow cell. On the authors' methods: Because only junctional sequences without quality scores were contained in the immunoSEQ output, filtering matching that applied to full-length reads could not be performed. Sequences were annotated with PyIR, a Python wrapper for IgBLAST v1.9, using IMGT germline references to assign V/J genes and CDR3. Any read was removed if the V/J assignment was weak (E-value above 1e-6), the CDR3 was missing, or the read contained stop codons, out-of-frame junctions, or ambiguous translated residues. V3J clonotypes were defined as sequences sharing the same inferred V gene, J gene, and CDR3 amino acid sequence. The percentage overlap between two repertoires was calculated by dividing the number of shared unique clonotypes by the size of the smaller repertoire. Repertoire richness was assessed with RTK rarefaction, the Chao1 estimator, and Recon v2.1 estimates of unobserved clonotypes. As stored in TCRdb, this immuneACCESS dataset retains in-frame rearrangements with V and J assigned. A fraction of the clones does not appear; measured against another copy, unresolved V genes explain less than half of the discrepancy, and the remainder lacks a known reason. For V, J and clone size, that table is used; D and trimming come from the DNA. Counted in this sample were about 490,000 clones; around 73% of them appeared once. The ten largest make up around 13% of the sample.

CDR1 and CDR2 are drawn from the germline V gene: SGHTA, FQGTGA. V is pruned by 2 bases and J by 6 bases, leaving 9 bases of the junction without a gene match. The CDR3 has 15 amino acids, counting the end cysteine and phenylalanine. Here the CDR3 DNA is all that survives: 45 bases in frame from base 1. The rearranged segments are TRBV7-3 and TRBJ2-7, and 8 junctional nucleotides match TRBD1. The clonotype comes from a woman in her forties in good health. Some clones in this sample may be carry-over from other donors' samples. Material for sequencing was PBMCs. This receptor has the CDR3 CASSLSRGRPIEQYF. The DNA reads as follows: TGTGCCAGCAGCTTATCCAGGGGGCGGCCAATCGAGCAGTACTTC.